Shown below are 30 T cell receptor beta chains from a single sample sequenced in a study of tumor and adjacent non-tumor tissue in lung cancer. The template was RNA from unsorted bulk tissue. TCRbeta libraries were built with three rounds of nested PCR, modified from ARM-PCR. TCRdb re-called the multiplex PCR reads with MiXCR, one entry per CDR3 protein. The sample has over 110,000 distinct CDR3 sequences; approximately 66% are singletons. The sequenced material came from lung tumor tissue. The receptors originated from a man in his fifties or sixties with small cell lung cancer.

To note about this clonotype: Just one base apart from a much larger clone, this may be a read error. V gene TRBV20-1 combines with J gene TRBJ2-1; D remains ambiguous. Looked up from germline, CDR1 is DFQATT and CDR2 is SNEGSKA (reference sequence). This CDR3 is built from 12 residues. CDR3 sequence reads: CNAGEGIREQFF. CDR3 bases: TGCAATGCCGGAGAAGGCATTAGGGAGCAGTTCTTC.

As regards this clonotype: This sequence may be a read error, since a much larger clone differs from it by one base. This CDR3 reads CACSWGNEQFF. Written as DNA, the CDR3 is TGTGCCTGCAGTTGGGGGAATGAGCAGTTCTTC. V is TRBV6-1 and J is TRBJ2-1; possibly TRBD1 or TRBD2 for D (5 bases each). Germline V gene lookup returns CDR1 MNHNS and CDR2 SASEGT. The CDR3 length is 11 residues.

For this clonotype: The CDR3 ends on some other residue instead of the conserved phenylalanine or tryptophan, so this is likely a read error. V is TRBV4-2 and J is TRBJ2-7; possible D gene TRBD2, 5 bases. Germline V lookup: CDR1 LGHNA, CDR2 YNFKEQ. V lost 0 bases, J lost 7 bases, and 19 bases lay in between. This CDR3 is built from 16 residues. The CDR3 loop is CASSQERRAPPGEQYL. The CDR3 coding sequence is TGTGCCAGCAGCCAAGAGAGGCGGGCTCCTCCGGGGGAGCAGTACCTC.

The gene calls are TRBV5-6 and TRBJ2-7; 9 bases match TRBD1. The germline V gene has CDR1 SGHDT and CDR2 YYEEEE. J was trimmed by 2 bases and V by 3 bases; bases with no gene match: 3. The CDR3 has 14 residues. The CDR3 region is CASSSGTGTYEQYF. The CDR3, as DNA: TGTGCCAGCAGCTCGGGGACAGGGACCTACGAGCAGTACTTC.

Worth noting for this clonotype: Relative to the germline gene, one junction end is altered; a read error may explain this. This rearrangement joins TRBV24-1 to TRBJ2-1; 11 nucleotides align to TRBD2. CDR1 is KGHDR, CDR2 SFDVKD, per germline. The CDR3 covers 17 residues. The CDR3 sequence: CATSDFTSGSSYYEQFF. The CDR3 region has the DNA TGTGCCACCAGTGATTTTACTAGCGGGAGCTCCTACTATGAGCAGTTCTTC.

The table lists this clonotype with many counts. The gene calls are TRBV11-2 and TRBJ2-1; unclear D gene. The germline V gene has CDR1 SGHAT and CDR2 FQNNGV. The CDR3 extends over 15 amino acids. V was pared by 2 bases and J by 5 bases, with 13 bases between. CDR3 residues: CASSLWYERNNEQFF. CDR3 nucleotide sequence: TGTGCCAGCAGCTTATGGTACGAGCGTAACAATGAGCAGTTCTTC.

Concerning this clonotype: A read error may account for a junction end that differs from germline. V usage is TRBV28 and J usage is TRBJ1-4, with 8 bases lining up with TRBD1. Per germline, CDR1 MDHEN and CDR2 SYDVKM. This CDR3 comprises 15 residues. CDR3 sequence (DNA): TGTGCCAACAGTGGGCAGGGGGCGCAGATGGGAAAACTGTTTTTT. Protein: CANSGQGAQMGKLFF.

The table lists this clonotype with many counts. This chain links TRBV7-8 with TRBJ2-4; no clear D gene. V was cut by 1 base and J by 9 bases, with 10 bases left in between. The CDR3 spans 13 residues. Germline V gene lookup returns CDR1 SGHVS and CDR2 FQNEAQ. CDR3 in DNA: TGTGCCAGCAGCTTAGAAGTTCACGGCATTCAGTACTTC. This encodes CASSLEVHGIQYF. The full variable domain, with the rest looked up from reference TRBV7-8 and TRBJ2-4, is GAGVSQSPRYKVAKRGQDVALRCDPISGHVSLFWYQQALGQGPEFLTYFQNEAQLDKSGLPSDRFFAERPEGSVSTLKIQRTQQEDSAVYLCASSLEVHGIQYFGAGTRLSVL.

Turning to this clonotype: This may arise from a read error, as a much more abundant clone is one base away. The CDR3 nucleotides are TGCAGTGCTAGAGACCCGACTAGCGGGGACACAGAAACGCAGTATTTT. Protein product: CSARDPTSGDTETQYF. The chain combines TRBV20-1 with TRBJ2-3; 11 nucleotides agree with TRBD2. The CDR3 totals 16 residues. Germline-derived CDR1 and CDR2 are DFQATT and SNEGSKA (reference sequence).

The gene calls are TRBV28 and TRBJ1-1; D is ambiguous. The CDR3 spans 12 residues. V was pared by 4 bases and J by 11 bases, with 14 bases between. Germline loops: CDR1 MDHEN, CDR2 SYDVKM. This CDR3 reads CASSSNVGLAFF. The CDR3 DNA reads TGTGCCAGCAGTTCTAACGTCGGGCTGGCTTTCTTT.

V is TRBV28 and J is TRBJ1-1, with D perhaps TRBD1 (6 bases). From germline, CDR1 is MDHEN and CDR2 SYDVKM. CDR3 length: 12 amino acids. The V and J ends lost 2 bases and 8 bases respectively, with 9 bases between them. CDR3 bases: TGTGCCAGCAGTTTACCCGGGACAGAAGCTTTCTTT. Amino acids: CASSLPGTEAFF. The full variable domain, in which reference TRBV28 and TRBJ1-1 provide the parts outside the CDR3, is DVKVTQSSRYLVKRTGEKVFLECVQDMDHENMFWYRQDPGLGLRLIYFSYDVKMKEKGDIPEGYSVSREKKERFSLILESASTNQTSMYLCASSLPGTEAFFGQGTRLTVV.

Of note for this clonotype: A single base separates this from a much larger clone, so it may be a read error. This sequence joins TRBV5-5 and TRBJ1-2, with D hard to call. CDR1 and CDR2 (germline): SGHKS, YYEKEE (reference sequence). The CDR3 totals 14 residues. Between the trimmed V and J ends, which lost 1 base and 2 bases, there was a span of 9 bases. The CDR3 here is CASSLSGSNYGYTF. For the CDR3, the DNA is TGTGCCAGCAGCTTGAGCGGATCCAACTATGGCTACACCTTC.

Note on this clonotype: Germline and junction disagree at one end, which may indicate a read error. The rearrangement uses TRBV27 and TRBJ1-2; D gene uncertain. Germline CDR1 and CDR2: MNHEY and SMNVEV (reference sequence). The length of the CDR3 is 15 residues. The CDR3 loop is CASSLAFKAIYDYTF. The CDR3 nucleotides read TGTGCCAGCAGTCTCGCATTTAAGGCAATCTATGACTACACCTTC.

The CDR3 region is CASLTRGLEKLFF. The DNA for the CDR3 is TGTGCCAGCTTAACCAGGGGGCTTGAAAAACTGTTTTTT. V usage is TRBV11-2 and J usage is TRBJ1-4; TRBD1 matches 8 bases. This CDR3 has 13 amino acids. V shed 8 bases and J 7 bases; nucleotides not matched to a gene: 6. From germline, CDR1 is SGHAT and CDR2 FQNNGV.

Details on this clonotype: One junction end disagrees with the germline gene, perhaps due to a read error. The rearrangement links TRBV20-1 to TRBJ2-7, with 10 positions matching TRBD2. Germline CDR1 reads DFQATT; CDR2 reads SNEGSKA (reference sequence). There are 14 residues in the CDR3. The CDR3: CTARDPSGRHEQYF. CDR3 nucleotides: TGCACTGCTAGAGACCCTAGCGGGAGACACGAGCAGTACTTC.

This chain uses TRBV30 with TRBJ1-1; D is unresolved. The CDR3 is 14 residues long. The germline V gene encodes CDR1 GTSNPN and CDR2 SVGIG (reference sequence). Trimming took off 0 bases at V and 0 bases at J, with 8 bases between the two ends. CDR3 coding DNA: TGTGCCTGGAGTGTACTTCGGGTGAACACTGAAGCTTTCTTT. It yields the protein CAWSVLRVNTEAFF. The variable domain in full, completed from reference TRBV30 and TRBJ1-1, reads SQTIHQWPATLVQPVGSPLSLECTVEGTSNPNLYWYRQAAGRGLQLLFYSVGIGQISSEVPQNLSASRPQDRQFILSSKKLLLSDSGFYLCAWSVLRVNTEAFFGQGTRLTVV.

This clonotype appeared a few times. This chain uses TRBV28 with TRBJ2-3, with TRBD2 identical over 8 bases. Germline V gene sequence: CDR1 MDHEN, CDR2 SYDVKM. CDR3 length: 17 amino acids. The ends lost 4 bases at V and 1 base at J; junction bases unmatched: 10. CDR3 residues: CASSSTTLAGRTDTQYF. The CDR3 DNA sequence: TGTGCCAGCAGTTCAACGACCTTAGCGGGACGCACAGATACGCAGTATTTT.

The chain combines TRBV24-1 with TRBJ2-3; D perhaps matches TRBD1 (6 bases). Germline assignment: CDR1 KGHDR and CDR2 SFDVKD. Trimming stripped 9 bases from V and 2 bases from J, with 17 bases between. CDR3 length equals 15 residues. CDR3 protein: CATGVTGTTTDTQYF. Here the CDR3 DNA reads TGTGCCACCGGTGTCACCGGGACAACCACAGATACGCAGTATTTT.

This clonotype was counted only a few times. DNA of the CDR3: TGTGCCTGGAGTAGGACAGCCTCGGATACGCAGTATTTT. As protein: CAWSRTASDTQYF. The chain combines TRBV30 with TRBJ2-3, with a tentative D call TRBD1 (6 bases). CDR1 and CDR2 from the germline V gene are GTSNPN and SVGIG (reference sequence). CDR3 length: 13 residues. Trimming removed 2 bases from V and 6 bases from J, with 12 bases in between.

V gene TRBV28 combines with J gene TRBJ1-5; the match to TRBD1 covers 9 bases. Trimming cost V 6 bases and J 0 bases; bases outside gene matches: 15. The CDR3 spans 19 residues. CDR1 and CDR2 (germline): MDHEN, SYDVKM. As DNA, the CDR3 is TGTGCCAGCAGCCTAACCCGGACAGGGGCCATATATAGCAATCAGCCCCAGCATTTT. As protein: CASSLTRTGAIYSNQPQHF.

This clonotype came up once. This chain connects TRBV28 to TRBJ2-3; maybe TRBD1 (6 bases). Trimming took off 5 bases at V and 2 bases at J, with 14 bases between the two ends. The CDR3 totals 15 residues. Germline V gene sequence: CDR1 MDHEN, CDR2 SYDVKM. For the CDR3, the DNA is TGTGCCAGCAGTGGCTTGAGGGGGTTCACAGATACGCAGTATTTT. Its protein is CASSGLRGFTDTQYF. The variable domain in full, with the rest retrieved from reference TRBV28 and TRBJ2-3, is DVKVTQSSRYLVKRTGEKVFLECVQDMDHENMFWYRQDPGLGLRLIYFSYDVKMKEKGDIPEGYSVSREKKERFSLILESASTNQTSMYLCASSGLRGFTDTQYFGPGTRLTVL.

The CDR3 region has the DNA TGTGCCAGCAGTTTAAATTCGGGGGTTCGGGGCCGTGGCTACACCTTC. It yields the protein CASSLNSGVRGRGYTF. The rearrangement joins TRBV12-3 or TRBV12-4 to TRBJ1-2, with a weak D call TRBD1 (5 bases). With 2 bases removed from V and 7 bases from J, the gap between germline ends came to 20 bases. The length of the CDR3 is 16 residues.

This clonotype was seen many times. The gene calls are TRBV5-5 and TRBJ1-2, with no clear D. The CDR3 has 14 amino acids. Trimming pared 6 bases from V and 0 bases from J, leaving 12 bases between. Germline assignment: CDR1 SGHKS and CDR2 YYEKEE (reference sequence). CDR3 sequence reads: CASNPGPSNYGYTF. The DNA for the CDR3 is TGTGCCAGCAACCCAGGCCCCTCTAACTATGGCTACACCTTC.

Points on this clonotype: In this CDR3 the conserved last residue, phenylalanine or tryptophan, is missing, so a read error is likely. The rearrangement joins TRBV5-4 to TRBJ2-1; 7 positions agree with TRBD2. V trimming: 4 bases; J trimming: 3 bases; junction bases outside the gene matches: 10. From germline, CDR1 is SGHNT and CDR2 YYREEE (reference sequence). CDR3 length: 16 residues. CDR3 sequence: CASSPGGRGNYNEQFL. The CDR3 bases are TGTGCCAGCAGCCCCGGGGGGAGGGGCAACTACAATGAGCAGTTCTTA.

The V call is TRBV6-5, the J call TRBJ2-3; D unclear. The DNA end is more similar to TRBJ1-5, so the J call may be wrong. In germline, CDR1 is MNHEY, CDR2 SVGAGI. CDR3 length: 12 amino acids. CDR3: CASGQSTDTQHF. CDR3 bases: TGTGCCAGCGGTCAGAGCACAGACACGCAGCATTTT.

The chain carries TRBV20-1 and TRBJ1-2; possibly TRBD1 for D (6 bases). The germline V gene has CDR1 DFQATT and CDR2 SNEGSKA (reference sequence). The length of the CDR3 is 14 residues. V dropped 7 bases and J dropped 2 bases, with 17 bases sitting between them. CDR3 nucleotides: TGCAGTGTTCCCCGGACAGAGGGGAACTATGGCTACACCTTC. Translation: CSVPRTEGNYGYTF.

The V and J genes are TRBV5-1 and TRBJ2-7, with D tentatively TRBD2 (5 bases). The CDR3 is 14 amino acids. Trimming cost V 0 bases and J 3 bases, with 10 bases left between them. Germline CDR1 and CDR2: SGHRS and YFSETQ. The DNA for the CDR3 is TGCGCCAGCAGCTTGGATCGGGATAACTACGAGCAGTACTTC. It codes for CASSLDRDNYEQYF.

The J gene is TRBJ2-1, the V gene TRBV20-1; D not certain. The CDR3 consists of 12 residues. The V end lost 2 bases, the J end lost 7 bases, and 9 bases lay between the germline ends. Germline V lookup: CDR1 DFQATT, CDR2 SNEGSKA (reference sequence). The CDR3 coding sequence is TGCAGTGCTAGAAAGGTCCGTAATGAGCAGTTCTTC. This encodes CSARKVRNEQFF.

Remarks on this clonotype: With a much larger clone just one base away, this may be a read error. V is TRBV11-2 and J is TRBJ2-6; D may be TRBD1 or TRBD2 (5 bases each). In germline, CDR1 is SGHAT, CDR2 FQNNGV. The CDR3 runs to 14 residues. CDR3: CASSEGSGANVLSF. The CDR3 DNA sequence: TGTGCCAGCAGCGAGGGATCCGGGGCCAACGTCCTGAGTTTC.

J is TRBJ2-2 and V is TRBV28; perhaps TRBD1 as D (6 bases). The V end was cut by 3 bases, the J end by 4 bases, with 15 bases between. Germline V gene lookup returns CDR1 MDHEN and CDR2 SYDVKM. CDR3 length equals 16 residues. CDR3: CASSFRGGVGTGELFF. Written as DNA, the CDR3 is TGTGCCAGCAGTTTTCGAGGGGGAGTCGGCACCGGGGAGCTGTTTTTT.